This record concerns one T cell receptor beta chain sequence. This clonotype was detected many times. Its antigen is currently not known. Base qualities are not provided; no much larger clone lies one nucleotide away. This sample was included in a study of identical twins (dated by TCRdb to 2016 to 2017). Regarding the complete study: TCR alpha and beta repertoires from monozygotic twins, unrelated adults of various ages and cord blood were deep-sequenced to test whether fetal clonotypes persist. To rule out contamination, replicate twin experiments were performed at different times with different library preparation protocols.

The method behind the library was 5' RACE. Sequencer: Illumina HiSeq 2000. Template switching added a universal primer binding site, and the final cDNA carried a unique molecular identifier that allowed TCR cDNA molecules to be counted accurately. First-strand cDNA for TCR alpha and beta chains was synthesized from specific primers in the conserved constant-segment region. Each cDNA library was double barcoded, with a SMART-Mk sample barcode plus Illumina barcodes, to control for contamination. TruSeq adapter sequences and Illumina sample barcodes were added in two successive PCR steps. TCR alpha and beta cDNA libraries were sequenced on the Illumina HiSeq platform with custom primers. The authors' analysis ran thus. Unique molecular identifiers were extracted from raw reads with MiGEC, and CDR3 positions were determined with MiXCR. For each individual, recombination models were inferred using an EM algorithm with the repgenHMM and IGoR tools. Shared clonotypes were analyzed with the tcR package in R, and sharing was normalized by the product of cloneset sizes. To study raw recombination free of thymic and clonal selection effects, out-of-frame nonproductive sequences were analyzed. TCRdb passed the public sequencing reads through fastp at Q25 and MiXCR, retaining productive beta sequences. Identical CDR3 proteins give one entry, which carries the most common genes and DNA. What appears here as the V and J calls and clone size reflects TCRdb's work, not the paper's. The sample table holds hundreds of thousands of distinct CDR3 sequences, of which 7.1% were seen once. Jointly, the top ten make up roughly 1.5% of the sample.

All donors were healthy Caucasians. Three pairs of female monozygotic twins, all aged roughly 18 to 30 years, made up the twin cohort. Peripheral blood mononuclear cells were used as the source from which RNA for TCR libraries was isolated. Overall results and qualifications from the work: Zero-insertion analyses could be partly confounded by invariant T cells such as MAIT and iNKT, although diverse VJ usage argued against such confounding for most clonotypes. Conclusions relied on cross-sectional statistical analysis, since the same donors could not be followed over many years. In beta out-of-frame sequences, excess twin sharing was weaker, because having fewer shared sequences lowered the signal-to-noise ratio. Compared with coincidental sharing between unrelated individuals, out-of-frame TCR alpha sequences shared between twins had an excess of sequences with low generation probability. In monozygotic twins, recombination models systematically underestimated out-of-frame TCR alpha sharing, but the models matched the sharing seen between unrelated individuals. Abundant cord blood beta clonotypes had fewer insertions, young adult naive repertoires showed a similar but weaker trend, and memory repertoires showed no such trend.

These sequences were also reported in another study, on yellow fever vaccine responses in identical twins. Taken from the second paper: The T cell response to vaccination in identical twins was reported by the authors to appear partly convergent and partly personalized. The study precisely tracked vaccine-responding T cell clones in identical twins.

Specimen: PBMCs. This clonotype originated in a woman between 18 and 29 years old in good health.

This receptor has the CDR3 CASSSTGTVHEKLFF. The DNA is as follows: TGTGCCAGCAGTTCAACCGGGACAGTACATGAAAAACTGTTTTTT. The chain uses TRBV12-3 or TRBV12-4 and TRBJ1-4; 7 middle bases align to TRBD1. Measured from the cysteine to the phenylalanine, the CDR3 is 15 residues long. The DNA shown is the 45-base CDR3, in frame from base 1. Compared with germline, V lacks 4 bases and J lacks 6 bases; bases without a gene match: 8.